Included here is one TCR beta chain sequence, with context. Its antigen is currently not known. No base-level quality is on record; no much larger clone is a single base apart. Trimming takes 6 bases from V and 3 bases from J, and the germline ends sit 12 bases apart. Via the germline V gene, CDR1 is MNHEY and CDR2 SVGAGI. The CDR3 holds 13 amino acids from the cysteine to the phenylalanine. Here the CDR3 DNA is all that survives: 39 bases in frame from base 1. Each collaborating institution followed its own protocols to collect whole blood in K2EDTA tubes. Collaborator samples were shipped for TCRbeta analysis as frozen whole blood, isolated PBMCs, or DNA extracted from either sample type. The immunoSEQ Assay, a bias-controlled multiplex PCR, was used to amplify TCRbeta CDR3 regions from genomic DNA. As for the authors' bioinformatics: The number of nucleated cells in each sample was estimated by amplification of reference gene primers within the assay. To quantify the absolute abundance of each unique TCRbeta CDR3 rearrangement, sequence reads were collapsed and filtered. For each sample, productive Simpson clonality was calculated as the square root of Simpson's diversity index over productive rearrangements. TCRdb mirrors the immuneACCESS table, restricted to in-frame sequences. Some clones are absent from its copies; in checked studies, under half trace to an unresolved V gene, and the reason for the others is unknown. Clone size and the V and J calls come from that table; the DNA yielded D and trimming. This sample has 150,000 to 200,000 clones in its table, and 84% of those were observed once. In total, the top ten clones hold 15% to 20% of the sample.

The data are from a study of blood T cell repertoires in COVID-19 (dated by TCRdb to about 2020). Background on the whole study: The collaborator samples originated in the United States, Italy and Spain and spanned the acute and convalescent phases of COVID-19. Where available, HLA class I and class II types were obtained from metadata supplied by the sample provider rather than from assay-based typing. The repertoires were made available in a free public database intended to serve as a resource for research on the immune response to SARS-CoV-2. The prospective study material was composed of cDNA or gDNA derived from T cells, B-cell-depleted T cells, or PBMCs. Samples were obtained from the ongoing ImmuneRACE study (first 160 participants) and from some 1,300 subjects provided by 6 global collaborators. The sample metadata nearly always contained a de-identified subject ID, COVID-19 status, age in years and sex. Subjects who had been exposed to COVID-19, were actively infected with it, or had recovered from it provided the deeply sampled blood TCRbeta repertoires that made up the dataset.

Points the paper makes about the study in general: How much clinical and demographic metadata was included differed by source and by participant, and the metadata was provided uncurated.

This chain joins TRBV6-5 to TRBJ2-7, with TRBD1 tentatively as D gene (6 bases match). The TCR sequence derives from a woman aged 80 or over with acute or convalescent COVID-19. The sequenced material came from peripheral blood. CDR3 reads: CASSKTGNYEQYF. DNA sequence: TGTGCCAGCAGCAAGACAGGAAACTACGAGCAGTACTTC.